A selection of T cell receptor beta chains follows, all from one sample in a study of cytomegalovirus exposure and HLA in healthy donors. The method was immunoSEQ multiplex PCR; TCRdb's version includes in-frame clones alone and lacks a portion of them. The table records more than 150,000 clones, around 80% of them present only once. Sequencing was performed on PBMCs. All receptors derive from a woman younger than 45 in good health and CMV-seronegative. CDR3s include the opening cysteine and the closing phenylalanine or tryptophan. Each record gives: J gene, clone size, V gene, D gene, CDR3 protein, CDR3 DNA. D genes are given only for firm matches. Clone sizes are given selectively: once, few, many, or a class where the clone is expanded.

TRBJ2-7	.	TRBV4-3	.	CASSQESGAGYARYEQYF	TGCGCCAGCAGCCAAGAGAGTGGGGCAGGGTACGCTCGGTACGAGCAGTACTTC
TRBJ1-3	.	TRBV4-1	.	CASSQDLTGLGDTIYF	TGCGCCAGCAGCCAAGATTTGACCGGACTCGGGGACACCATATATTTT
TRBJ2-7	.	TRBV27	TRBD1	CASSFGDSNEQYF	TGTGCCAGCAGTTTCGGGGACAGCAACGAGCAGTACTTC
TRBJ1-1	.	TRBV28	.	CASSPYARETTEEAFF	TGTGCCAGCAGTCCGTATGCCCGAGAGACAACTGAGGAAGCTTTCTTT
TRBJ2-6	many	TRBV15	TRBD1	CATSLTGDGANVLTF	TGTGCCACCAGTCTGACAGGGGATGGGGCCAACGTCCTGACTTTC
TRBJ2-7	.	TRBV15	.	CATSRLRGTRTLSPRLYEQYF	TGTGCCACCAGCAGGCTCAGGGGGACTCGAACCTTGTCACCGCGACTTTACGAGCAGTACTTC
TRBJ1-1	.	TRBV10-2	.	CASSEGGSRTFF	TGCGCCAGCAGTGAGGGGGGGTCGAGAACTTTCTTT
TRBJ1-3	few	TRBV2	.	CASRAAGTGNTIYF	TGTGCCAGCAGAGCCGCAGGGACTGGAAACACCATATATTTT
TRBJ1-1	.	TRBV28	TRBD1	CASRGQGVTEAFF	TGTGCCAGCAGGGGCCAGGGGGTGACTGAAGCTTTCTTT
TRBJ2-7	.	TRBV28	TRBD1	CASGDSGSYEQYF	TGTGCCAGCGGGGACAGCGGCTCCTACGAGCAGTACTTC
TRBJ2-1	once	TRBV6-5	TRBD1	CASSGSGQYNEQFF	TGTGCCAGCAGTGGGTCGGGACAGTACAATGAGCAGTTCTTC
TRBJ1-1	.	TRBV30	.	CAWGPSNTEAFF	TGTGCCTGGGGCCCTTCGAACACTGAAGCTTTCTTT
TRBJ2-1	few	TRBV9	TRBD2	CASSVGETSYYEQFF	TGTGCCAGCAGCGTGGGCGAGACTAGCTACTACGAGCAGTTCTTC
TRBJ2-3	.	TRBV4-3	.	CASSQHGTPADTQYF	TGCGCCAGCAGCCAGCACGGGACTCCCGCAGATACGCAGTATTTT
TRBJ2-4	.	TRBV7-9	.	CSSSSAGSQGLNIQYF	TGTTCCAGCAGCAGCGCTGGATCACAGGGTCTGAACATTCAGTACTTC
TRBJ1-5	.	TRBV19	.	CASSIVGEWFQPQHF	TGTGCCAGTAGTATAGTAGGGGAATGGTTTCAGCCCCAGCATTTT
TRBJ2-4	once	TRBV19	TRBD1	CASTPGQGEDGGKNIQYF	TGTGCCAGTACCCCGGGACAGGGTGAGGACGGCGGCAAAAACATTCAGTACTTC
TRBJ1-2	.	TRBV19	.	CASISQGIGYGYTF	TGTGCCAGTATCTCCCAGGGGATCGGCTATGGCTACACCTTC
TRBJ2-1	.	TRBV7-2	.	CASSYGPGSFGTTEQFF	TGTGCCAGCAGCTACGGGCCGGGAAGTTTTGGTACCACTGAGCAGTTCTTC
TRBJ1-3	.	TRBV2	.	CASSDLGAGNTIYF	TGTGCCAGCAGTGACTTGGGAGCAGGAAACACCATATATTTT
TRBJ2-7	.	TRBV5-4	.	CASSLGTSGMEQYF	TGTGCCAGCAGCTTGGGGACAAGTGGCATGGAGCAGTACTTC
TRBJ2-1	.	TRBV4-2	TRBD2	CASSPVGTSGYNEQFF	TGTGCCAGCAGCCCCGTGGGGACTAGCGGTTACAATGAGCAGTTCTTC
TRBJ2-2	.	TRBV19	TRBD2	CASRGGTTNTGELFF	TGTGCCAGTCGCGGGGGGACTACCAACACCGGGGAGCTGTTTTTT
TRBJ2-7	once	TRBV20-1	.	CSARDSYEQYF	TGCAGTGCTAGGGACAGCTACGAGCAGTACTTC
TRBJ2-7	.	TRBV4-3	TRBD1	CASTSIGTGGKNEQYF	TGCGCCAGCACCTCAATAGGGACAGGGGGCAAGAACGAGCAGTACTTC
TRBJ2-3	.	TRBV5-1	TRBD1	CASSFQGQGFADTQYF	TGCGCCAGCAGCTTTCAGGGACAGGGTTTCGCAGATACGCAGTATTTT
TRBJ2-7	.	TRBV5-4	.	CASSRGTVSYEQYF	TGTGCCAGCAGCCGGGGGACGGTCTCCTACGAGCAGTACTTC
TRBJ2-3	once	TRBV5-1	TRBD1	CASSGTGATDTQYF	TGCGCCAGCAGCGGGACAGGGGCAACAGATACGCAGTATTTT
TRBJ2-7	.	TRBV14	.	CASSPRRVAFEQYF	TGTGCCAGCAGCCCCCGGCGGGTGGCGTTCGAGCAGTACTTC
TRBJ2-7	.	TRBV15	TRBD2	CATSRTPLRGGLDEQYF	TGTGCCACCAGCAGAACCCCTTTACGGGGGGGCCTGGACGAGCAGTACTTC
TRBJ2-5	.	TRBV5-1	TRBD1	CASSFSSRTGAAETQYF	TGCGCCAGCAGCTTTTCCTCTCGGACAGGGGCTGCGGAGACCCAGTACTTC
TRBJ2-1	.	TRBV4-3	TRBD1	CASSQERRAGGAYNEQFF	TGCGCCAGCAGCCAAGAACGGAGGGCAGGGGGCGCCTACAATGAGCAGTTCTTC
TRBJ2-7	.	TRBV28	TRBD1	CASRSPGTGGGEQYF	TGTGCCAGCCGATCTCCCGGGACAGGGGGCGGAGAGCAGTACTTC
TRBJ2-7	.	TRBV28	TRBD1	CASSPHSGQGVLQYF	TGTGCCAGCAGTCCCCACTCTGGACAGGGGGTATTGCAGTACTTC
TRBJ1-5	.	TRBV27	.	CASSFGGASYQPQHF	TGTGCCAGCAGTTTTGGGGGGGCTTCATATCAGCCCCAGCATTTT
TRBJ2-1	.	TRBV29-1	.	CSVEGLAGPYNEQFF	TGCAGCGTTGAAGGTTTGGCGGGGCCATACAATGAGCAGTTCTTC
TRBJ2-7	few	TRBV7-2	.	CASNLGGPTYEQYF	TGTGCCAGCAACCTGGGGGGGCCCACCTACGAGCAGTACTTC
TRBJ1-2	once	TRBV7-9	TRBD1	CASSPPRQGNGYTF	TGTGCCAGCAGCCCACCCCGACAGGGGAATGGCTACACCTTC
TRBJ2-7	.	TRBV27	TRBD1	CASRHTGVYEQYF	TGTGCCAGCAGGCATACAGGGGTCTACGAGCAGTACTTC
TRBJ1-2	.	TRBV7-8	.	CASSLDRSGDQYGYTF	TGTGCCAGCAGCTTAGACAGATCGGGGGATCAGTATGGCTACACCTTC